The 7 T cell receptor beta chains given below trace back to one sample, sequenced in a study of blood T cell repertoires in COVID-19. Method: immunoSEQ multiplex PCR; TCRdb's copy keeps in-frame clones and lacks some. Of roughly 200,000 clones in the sample, more than 75% were seen once. The specimen sequenced was peripheral blood. These receptors all come from a person between 70 and 80 years old with COVID-19, enrolled during active disease.

The V gene is TRBV5-5, the J gene TRBJ1-3; D is unresolved. Trimming stripped 3 bases from V and 2 bases from J, with 15 bases between. CDR3 length: 16 amino acids. Germline V CDR1 and CDR2: SGHKS, YYEKEE (reference sequence). DNA of the CDR3: TGTGCCAGCAGCTCTACACCCTCCGGGGCTGGAAACACCATATATTTT. This sequence encodes CASSSTPSGAGNTIYF.

The rearrangement joins TRBV6-5 to TRBJ2-3, with 7 bases matching TRBD2. Germline V gives CDR1 MNHEY, CDR2 SVGAGI. J lost 1 base, V lost 8 bases, and 3 bases had no gene match. CDR3 length: 13 residues. As DNA, the CDR3 is TGTGCCAGCCGTCTAGCGGGCACAGATACGCAGTATTTT. Translating it yields CASRLAGTDTQYF.

V is TRBV11-2 and J is TRBJ1-6; perhaps TRBD1 as D (5 bases). The germline V gene has CDR1 SGHAT and CDR2 FQNNGV. This CDR3 is built from 15 residues. Trimming removed 0 bases from V and 6 bases from J, with 9 bases in between. CDR3 nucleotides: TGTGCCAGCAGCTTAGAGTGGCAGGGTAATTCACCCCTCCACTTT. This sequence encodes CASSLEWQGNSPLHF.

This chain uses TRBV30 with TRBJ1-4, with D possibly being TRBD1 (6 bases). CDR3 length equals 14 residues. The germline gives CDR1 GTSNPN, CDR2 SVGIG (reference sequence). V dropped 4 bases and J dropped 5 bases, with 14 bases sitting between them. CDR3 region: CAWKGGTSNEKLFF. CDR3 bases: TGTGCCTGGAAGGGGGGGACATCAAATGAAAAACTGTTTTTT.

The V call is TRBV7-2, the J call TRBJ2-1; 11 nucleotides agree with TRBD2. The length of the CDR3 is 19 residues. Germline CDR1 is SGHTA and CDR2 is FQGNSA. V lost 5 bases, J lost 6 bases, and 18 bases stayed unmatched. DNA of the CDR3: TGTGCCAGCAGCCAACCTGGGACTAGCGGATGGAGCCTCAGCAATGAGCAGTTCTTC. Protein product: CASSQPGTSGWSLSNEQFF.

This clone was observed a few times. The CDR3 nucleotides read TGTGCCAGCAGCGTAGGTCCCGGGCAGGGGGCCTACGAGCAGTACTTC. It yields the protein CASSVGPGQGAYEQYF. The chain employs TRBV9 and TRBJ2-7, with TRBD1 matching over 7 bases. Germline-derived CDR1 and CDR2 are SGDLS and YYNGEE. The CDR3 extends over 16 amino acids. V lost 0 bases, J lost 2 bases, and 8 bases stayed unmatched. The full variable domain, with the rest looked up from reference TRBV9 and TRBJ2-7, is DSGVTQTPKHLITATGQRVTLRCSPRSGDLSVYWYQQSLDQGLQFLIQYYNGEERAKGNILERFSAQQFPDLHSELNLSSLELGDSALYFCASSVGPGQGAYEQYFGPGTRLTVT.

The V call is TRBV14, the J call TRBJ2-7, with a possible D match to TRBD1 (6 bases). V lost 4 bases, J lost 0 bases, and 13 bases lay in between. This CDR3 is built from 15 residues. Germline values: CDR1 SGHDN, CDR2 FVKESK. Here the CDR3 reads CASSLLGTSSYEQYF. The CDR3, as DNA: TGTGCCAGCAGCCTCTTGGGGACAAGCTCCTACGAGCAGTACTTC. Filled out from reference TRBV14 and TRBJ2-7, the complete variable domain reads EAGVTQFPSHSVIEKGQTVTLRCDPISGHDNLYWYRRVMGKEIKFLLHFVKESKQDESGMPNNRFLAERTGGTYSTLKVQPAELEDSGVYFCASSLLGTSSYEQYFGPGTRLTVT.